One and the same sample provided the 23 T cell receptor beta chains below, sequenced in a study of molecular identifiers for immune sequencing clone quantification. TCRdb passed the PCR reads through MiXCR, listing each CDR3 protein once. This table has roughly 93,000 distinct CDR3 sequences, about 23% appearing once. Sequencing was done on a sample of naive CD8+ T cells from blood, with Jurkat cell RNA spiked in. Specified subset: FACS-sorted CD8+CD4-CCR7+CD45RA+ naive T cells. These receptor sequences come from a human donor in good health. Some libraries in this study had Jurkat cell RNA spiked in.

The chain carries TRBV6-1 and TRBJ1-1; no reliable D call. Trimming removed 1 base at V and 5 bases at J, with 11 bases between. Germline CDR1 and CDR2: MNHNS and SASEGT. The CDR3 consists of 14 residues. The CDR3 sequence is CASSEGPSGTEAFF. The CDR3 DNA reads as TGTGCCAGCAGTGAAGGGCCAAGCGGTACTGAAGCTTTCTTT.

This clonotype has at least ten counts. The chain is built from TRBV20-1 and TRBJ2-2, with D tentatively TRBD2 (5 bases). V was shortened by 1 base and J by 0 bases, with 6 bases between the two germline ends. This CDR3 has 14 residues. Germline V gene lookup returns CDR1 DFQATT and CDR2 SNEGSKA (reference sequence). The CDR3 DNA is TGCAGTGCTAGAGTCGGGGCGAACACCGGGGAGCTGTTTTTT. Protein product: CSARVGANTGELFF.

The rearrangement links TRBV13 to TRBJ2-3; possibly TRBD1 for D (6 bases). The V and J ends lost 5 bases and 3 bases respectively, with 18 bases between them. The CDR3 is 16 amino acids. Germline lookup yields CDR1 PRHDT and CDR2 FYEKMQ (reference sequence). The chain's CDR3 is CASSPRRTALTDTQYF. The CDR3 DNA reads TGTGCCAGCAGCCCACGCCGGACAGCGTTAACAGATACGCAGTATTTT.

This clonotype came up many times. The CDR3, as DNA: TGTGCCAGCAGCCAAGGTCTGGGCAATCAGCCCCAGCATTTT. It is translated as CASSQGLGNQPQHF. The V call is TRBV3-1, the J call TRBJ1-5; D remains unclear. The CDR3 length is 14 residues. Germline lookup yields CDR1 LGHDT and CDR2 YNNKEL (reference sequence). V lost 1 base to trimming and J lost 2 bases, with 6 bases between them.

This clonotype appeared many times. The chain links TRBV7-9 to TRBJ1-3; TRBD1 is a possible D gene (5 bases). The CDR3 consists of 15 residues. Trimming pared 5 bases from V and 0 bases from J, leaving 11 bases between. CDR1 and CDR2 (germline): SEHNR, FQNEAQ (reference sequence). The CDR3 coding sequence is TGTGCCAGCAGCCCAACGAGGGGCTCTGGAAACACCATATATTTT. This sequence encodes CASSPTRGSGNTIYF.

This clonotype has only a few counts. This chain links TRBV20-1 with TRBJ1-1; no clear D gene. V was clipped by 2 bases and J by 3 bases, with 13 bases between them. The CDR3 contains 14 residues. Germline V gives CDR1 DFQATT, CDR2 SNEGSKA (reference sequence). CDR3 in amino acids: CSARNPDTYTEAFF. As DNA, the CDR3 is TGCAGTGCTAGAAACCCCGACACTTACACTGAAGCTTTCTTT.

To note about this clonotype: Being one base from a much bigger clone, this may be a read error. CDR3: CASGGGPASPRHF. The CDR3 DNA reads as TGTGCCAGCGGAGGAGGGCCGGCTTCACCCCGCCACTTT. The chain couples TRBV7-9 to TRBJ1-6; D not resolved. This CDR3 contains 13 residues. Germline V gives CDR1 SEHNR, CDR2 FQNEAQ (reference sequence).

The sample holds a few counts of this clonotype. The junction departs from germline at one end; a sequencing error may be responsible. The chain couples TRBV18 to TRBJ1-1, with D possibly TRBD1 on 5 matching bases. CDR1 is KGHSH, CDR2 LQKENI, per germline. This CDR3 spans 15 amino acids. Here the CDR3 DNA reads TGTGCCAGCTCAACACCGACGGGACCGAACACTGAAGCTTTCTTT. Translating gives CASSTPTGPNTEAFF.

This clonotype was observed many times. The chain has TRBV7-9 and TRBJ1-5, with D uncertain. The CDR3 spans 16 residues. Germline V lookup: CDR1 SEHNR, CDR2 FQNEAQ (reference sequence). Trimming pared 6 bases from V and 2 bases from J, leaving 17 bases between. In DNA, the CDR3 is TGTGCCAGCAGAAAAGAGAGTCGGCAGGGCAATCAGCCCCAGCATTTT. This translates into CASRKESRQGNQPQHF.

This clonotype came up many times. V and J are TRBV29-1 and TRBJ1-1; D is possibly TRBD1 (5 bases). CDR1 SQVTM and CDR2 ANQGSEA come from the germline V gene. This CDR3 spans 11 amino acids. Trimming removed 5 bases at V and 6 bases at J, with 10 bases between. CDR3 protein: CSVHTGSEAFF. The CDR3 coding sequence is TGCAGCGTTCATACAGGATCTGAAGCTTTCTTT.

About this clonotype itself: Just one base apart from a much larger clone, this may be a read error. The conserved final phenylalanine or tryptophan is absent from the CDR3, which likely points to a read error. The chain recombines TRBV25-1 with TRBJ1-1; TRBD1 matches 10 bases. CDR1 and CDR2 from the germline V gene are MGHDK and SYGVNS. The CDR3 runs to 15 residues. The V gene end was trimmed by 0 bases and the J gene end by 5 bases; junction bases not matched to a gene: 3. The CDR3 coding sequence is TGTGCCAGCAGTGAATACGGGACAGGGGAAACTGAAGCTTTCTCT. Encoded protein: CASSEYGTGETEAFS.

The chain employs TRBV28 and TRBJ2-3; D remains ambiguous. In germline, CDR1 is MDHEN, CDR2 SYDVKM. V lost 4 bases and J 5 bases, leaving 10 bases between the germline ends. CDR3 length: 13 amino acids. CDR3 residues: CASSSALGDTQYF. In DNA form, the CDR3 reads TGTGCCAGCAGTTCAGCATTGGGAGATACGCAGTATTTT. The whole variable domain, filled in from reference TRBV28 and TRBJ2-3, reads DVKVTQSSRYLVKRTGEKVFLECVQDMDHENMFWYRQDPGLGLRLIYFSYDVKMKEKGDIPEGYSVSREKKERFSLILESASTNQTSMYLCASSSALGDTQYFGPGTRLTVL.

There are a few counts of this clonotype. The genes are TRBV9 and TRBJ2-5; 7 bases match TRBD1. Germline V gene sequence: CDR1 SGDLS, CDR2 YYNGEE. V gave up 0 bases and J gave up 4 bases; unmatched junction bases: 6. The CDR3 runs to 15 residues. The CDR3 sequence: CASSVGTGMVETQYF. CDR3 bases: TGTGCCAGCAGCGTAGGGACAGGAATGGTAGAGACCCAGTACTTC.

The V and J genes are TRBV5-1 and TRBJ2-7; D is possibly TRBD2 (5 bases). V lost 5 bases to trimming and J lost 3 bases, with 18 bases between them. CDR1 and CDR2 from the germline V gene are SGHRS and YFSETQ. This CDR3 has 15 amino acids. Here the CDR3 DNA reads TGCGCCAGCAGAGCGGAGGATGTTCTCGGCTACGAGCAGTACTTC. Translation gives CASRAEDVLGYEQYF.

This clonotype was seen only a few times. The rearrangement uses TRBV4-3 and TRBJ1-2; maybe TRBD1 (5 bases). The CDR3 spans 15 residues. Trimming stripped 1 base from V and 0 bases from J, with 9 bases between. Per germline, CDR1 LGHNA and CDR2 YSLEER. CDR3 bases: TGCGCCAGCAGCCAAGGTCGGGGCTCTAACTATGGCTACACCTTC. Its translation: CASSQGRGSNYGYTF.

This chain uses TRBV14 with TRBJ2-7; tentative D call: TRBD2 (6 bases). The CDR3 is 14 amino acids. Looked up from germline, CDR1 is SGHDN and CDR2 is FVKESK. Between the trimmed V and J ends, which lost 5 bases and 0 bases, there was a span of 11 bases. The CDR3 here is CASSDAGFSYEQYF. The CDR3 DNA sequence: TGTGCCAGCAGCGACGCGGGGTTCTCCTACGAGCAGTACTTC.

As to this clonotype: A read error may explain this, as a much larger clone is one base away. This chain links TRBV7-2 with TRBJ2-7, with TRBD2 matching over 8 bases. Germline CDR1 SGHTA, CDR2 FQGNSA. CDR3 length: 14 residues. CDR3 coding DNA: TGTGCCAGCAGCCCCCTCGCGGGGGGTAGCGAGCGGTACTTC. This gives the protein CASSPLAGGSERYF.

In regard to this clonotype: At one of its ends the junction is not consistent with the germline gene, which may arise from a read error. This chain joins TRBV7-9 and TRBJ2-3, with 11 bases aligning to TRBD1. This CDR3 has 15 residues. Germline V gives CDR1 SEHNR, CDR2 FQNEAQ (reference sequence). CDR3 amino acids: CASRIGTGGTDTRYF. The CDR3 nucleotides are TGTGCCAGCAGAATAGGGACAGGGGGTACAGATACGCGGTATTTT. Complete variable domain (other parts from reference TRBV7-9 and TRBJ2-3): DTGVSQNPRHKITKRGQNVTFRCDPISEHNRLYWYRQTLGQGPEFLTYFQNEAQLEKSRLLSDRFSAERPKGSFSTLEIQRTEQGDSAMYLCASRIGTGGTDTRYFGPGTRLTVL.

The table lists this clonotype with a few counts. The CDR3: CASSSKSRDTPTDTQYF. Written as DNA, the CDR3 is TGTGCCAGCAGTTCGAAGTCTCGGGACACCCCCACAGATACGCAGTATTTT. This chain links TRBV27 with TRBJ2-3, with a tentative D call TRBD1 (6 bases). CDR1 and CDR2 (germline): MNHEY, SMNVEV (reference sequence). Between the trimmed V and J ends, which lost 4 bases and 2 bases, there was a span of 19 bases. The CDR3 is 17 residues long.

The chain joins TRBV30 to TRBJ2-3; 8 nucleotides agree with TRBD2. CDR1 and CDR2 from the germline V gene are GTSNPN and SVGIG (reference sequence). This CDR3 contains 15 residues. Trimming cost V 2 bases and J 1 base; bases outside gene matches: 5. In DNA form, the CDR3 reads TGTGCCTGGAGTCCTCCAGCGGGGGGCACAGATACGCAGTATTTT. This gives the protein CAWSPPAGGTDTQYF.

This rearrangement joins TRBV7-2 to TRBJ2-7; TRBD2 might be the D (6 bases). This CDR3 comprises 15 residues. Deletions cut 0 bases from V and 4 bases from J, with 13 bases between. Germline V CDR1 and CDR2: SGHTA, FQGNSA. CDR3 amino acids: CASSLARRGGYEQYF. The CDR3 nucleotides read TGTGCCAGCAGCTTAGCGCGGCGGGGTGGGTACGAGCAGTACTTC.

This chain connects TRBV23-1 to TRBJ1-5; TRBD1 matches at 8 bases. TRBV23-1 is given ORF status, its function remaining uncertain. The trim removed 3 bases at V and 5 bases at J, leaving 6 bases unmatched. There are 15 residues in the CDR3. Here the CDR3 DNA reads TGCGCCAGCAGTCAGTCGACAGGGGAGTATCAGCCCCAGCATTTT. Translation gives CASSQSTGEYQPQHF.

With regard to this clonotype: A read error may produce the germline difference seen at one junction end. The chain uses TRBV7-6 and TRBJ2-5, with D unresolved. CDR3 length: 14 residues. Looked up from germline, CDR1 is SGHVS and CDR2 is FNYEAQ. Written as DNA, the CDR3 is TGTGCCAGCGGCTTACTTGGTAACCAAGAGACCCAGTACTTC. Its protein is CASGLLGNQETQYF.